This T cell receptor (beta chain) was profiled in a study of T cell responses to AZD1222 COVID-19 vaccine. Study as a whole: Second-dose intervals of approximately 4 or approximately 12 weeks were pooled.

This CDR3 has 13 amino acids. Looked up from germline, CDR1 is MNHNY and CDR2 is SVGAGI (reference sequence). The V end was cut by 7 bases, the J end by 0 bases, with 6 bases between. Libraries were prepared by immunoSEQ multiplex PCR; TCRdb keeps only in-frame clonotypes and omits some of them. In the table there are roughly 82,000 clones, about 85% of which are singletons. The V and J genes are TRBV6-6 and TRBJ2-2, with unresolved D. The sequence derives from an adult in good health. The sample consisted of peripheral blood, taken on day 0 of AZD1222 vaccination. The CDR3 DNA follows: TGTGCCAGCAAAACCGCGAACACCGGGGAGCTGTTTTTT. As protein: CASKTANTGELFF.